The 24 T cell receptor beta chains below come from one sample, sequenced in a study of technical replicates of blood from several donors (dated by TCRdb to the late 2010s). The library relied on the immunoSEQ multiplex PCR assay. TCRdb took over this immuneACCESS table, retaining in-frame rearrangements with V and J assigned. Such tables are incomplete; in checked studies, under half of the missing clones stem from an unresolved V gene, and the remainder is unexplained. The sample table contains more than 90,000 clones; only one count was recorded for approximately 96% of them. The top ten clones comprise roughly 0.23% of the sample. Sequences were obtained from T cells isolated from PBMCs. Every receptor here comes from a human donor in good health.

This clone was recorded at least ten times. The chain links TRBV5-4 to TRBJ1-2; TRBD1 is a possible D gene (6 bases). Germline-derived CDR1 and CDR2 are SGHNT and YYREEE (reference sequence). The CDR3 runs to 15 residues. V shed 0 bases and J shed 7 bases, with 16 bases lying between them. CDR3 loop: CASSLAQTGPGGYTF. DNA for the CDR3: TGTGCCAGCAGCTTGGCGCAGACAGGACCAGGTGGCTACACCTTC.

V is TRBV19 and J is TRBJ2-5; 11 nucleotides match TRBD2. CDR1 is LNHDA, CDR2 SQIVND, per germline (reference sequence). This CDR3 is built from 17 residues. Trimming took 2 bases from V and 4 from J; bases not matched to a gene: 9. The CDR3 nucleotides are TGTGCCAGTAGTATATCCAATAGCGGGAGGGCTGGAGAGACCCAGTACTTC. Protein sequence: CASSISNSGRAGETQYF.

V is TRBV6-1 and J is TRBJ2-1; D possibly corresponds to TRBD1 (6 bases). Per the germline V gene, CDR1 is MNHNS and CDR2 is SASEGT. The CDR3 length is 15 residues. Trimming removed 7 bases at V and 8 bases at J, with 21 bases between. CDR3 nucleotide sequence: TGTGCCAGCAAGGATCAGGGACAATGGAACGATGAGCAGTTCTTC. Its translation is CASKDQGQWNDEQFF.

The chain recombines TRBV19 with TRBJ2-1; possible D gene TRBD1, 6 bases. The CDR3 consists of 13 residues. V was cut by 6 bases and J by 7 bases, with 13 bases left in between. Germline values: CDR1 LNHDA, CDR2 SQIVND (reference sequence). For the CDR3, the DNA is TGTGCCAGTAGCCCTACGACAGGTAATGAGCAGTTCTTC. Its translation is CASSPTTGNEQFF.

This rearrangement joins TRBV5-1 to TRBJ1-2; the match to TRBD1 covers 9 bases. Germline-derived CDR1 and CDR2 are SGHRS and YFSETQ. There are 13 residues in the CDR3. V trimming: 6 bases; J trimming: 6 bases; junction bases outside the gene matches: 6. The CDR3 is CASTQTGGDGYTF. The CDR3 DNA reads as TGCGCCAGCACCCAGACAGGGGGTGATGGCTACACCTTC. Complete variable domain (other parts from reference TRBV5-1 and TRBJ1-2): KAGVTQTPRYLIKTRGQQVTLSCSPISGHRSVSWYQQTPGQGLQFLFEYFSETQRNKGNFPGRFSGRQFSNSRSEMNVSTLELGDSALYLCASTQTGGDGYTFGSGTRLTVV.

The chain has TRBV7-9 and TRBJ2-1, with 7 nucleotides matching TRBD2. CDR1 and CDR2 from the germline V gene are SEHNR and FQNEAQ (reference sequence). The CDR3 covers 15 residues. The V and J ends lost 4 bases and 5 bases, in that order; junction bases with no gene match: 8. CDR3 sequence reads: CASSSSAGVDNEQFF. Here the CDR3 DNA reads TGTGCCAGCAGCTCGTCGGCGGGAGTCGACAATGAGCAGTTCTTC.

CDR3 loop: CASSIDSSGRPNSPLHF. CDR3 in DNA: TGTGCCAGTAGTATAGATTCCTCGGGGAGGCCTAATTCACCCCTCCACTTT. The chain carries TRBV19 and TRBJ1-6; D is ambiguous. V was cut by 0 bases and J by 6 bases, with 15 bases left in between. Germline assignment: CDR1 LNHDA and CDR2 SQIVND (reference sequence). The CDR3 totals 17 residues.

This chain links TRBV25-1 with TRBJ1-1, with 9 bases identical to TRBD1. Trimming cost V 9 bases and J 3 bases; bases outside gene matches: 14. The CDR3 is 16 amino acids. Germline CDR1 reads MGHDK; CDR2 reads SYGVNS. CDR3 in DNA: TGTGCCAGTTCCGGGACAGGGATCTTTGCGGACACTGAAGCTTTCTTT. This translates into CASSGTGIFADTEAFF.

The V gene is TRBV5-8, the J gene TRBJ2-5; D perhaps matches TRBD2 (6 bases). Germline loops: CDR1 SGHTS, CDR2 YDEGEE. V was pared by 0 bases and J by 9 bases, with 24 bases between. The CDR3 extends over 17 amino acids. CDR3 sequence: CASSLEGPYTARGSQYF. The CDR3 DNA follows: TGTGCCAGCAGCTTGGAAGGCCCGTACACCGCTCGGGGGTCCCAGTACTTC.

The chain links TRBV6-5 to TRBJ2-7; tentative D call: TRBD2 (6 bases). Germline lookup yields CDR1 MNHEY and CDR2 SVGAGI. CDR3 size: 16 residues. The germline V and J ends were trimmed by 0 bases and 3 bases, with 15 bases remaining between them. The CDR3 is CASSYSIRDFNYEQYF. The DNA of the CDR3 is TGTGCCAGCAGTTACTCGATTCGGGACTTCAACTACGAGCAGTACTTC.

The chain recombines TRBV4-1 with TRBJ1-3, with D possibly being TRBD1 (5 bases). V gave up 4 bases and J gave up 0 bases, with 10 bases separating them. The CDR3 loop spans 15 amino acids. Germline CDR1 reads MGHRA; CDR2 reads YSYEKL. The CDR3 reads CASSPDRSSGNTIYF. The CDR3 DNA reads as TGCGCCAGCAGCCCCGACAGATCCTCTGGAAACACCATATATTTT.

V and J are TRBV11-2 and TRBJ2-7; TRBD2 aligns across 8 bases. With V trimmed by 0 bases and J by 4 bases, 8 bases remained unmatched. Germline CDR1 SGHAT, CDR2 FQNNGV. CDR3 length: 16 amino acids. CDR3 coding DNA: TGTGCCAGCAGCTTAGATCCCAGCGGGAGTGGGTACGAGCAGTACTTC. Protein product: CASSLDPSGSGYEQYF.

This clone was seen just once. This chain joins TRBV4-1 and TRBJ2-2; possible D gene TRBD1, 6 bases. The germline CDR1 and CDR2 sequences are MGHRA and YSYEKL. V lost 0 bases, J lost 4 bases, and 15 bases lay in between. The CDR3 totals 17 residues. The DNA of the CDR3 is TGCGCCAGCAGCCAAGATTTGGGGCCAGGGGCCACCGGGGAGCTGTTTTTT. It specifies CASSQDLGPGATGELFF.

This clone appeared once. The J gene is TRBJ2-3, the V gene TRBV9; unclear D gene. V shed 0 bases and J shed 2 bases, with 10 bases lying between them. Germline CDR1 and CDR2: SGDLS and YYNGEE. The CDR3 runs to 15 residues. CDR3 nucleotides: TGTGCCAGCAGCGTAGCGGTCCAAAACACAGATACGCAGTATTTT. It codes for CASSVAVQNTDTQYF.

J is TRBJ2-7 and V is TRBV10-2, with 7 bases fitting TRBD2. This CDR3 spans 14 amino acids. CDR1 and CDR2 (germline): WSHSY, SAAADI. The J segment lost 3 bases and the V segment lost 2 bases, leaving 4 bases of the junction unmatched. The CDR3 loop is CASSEPGTNYEQYF. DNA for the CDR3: TGCGCCAGCAGTGAGCCAGGGACTAACTACGAGCAGTACTTC.

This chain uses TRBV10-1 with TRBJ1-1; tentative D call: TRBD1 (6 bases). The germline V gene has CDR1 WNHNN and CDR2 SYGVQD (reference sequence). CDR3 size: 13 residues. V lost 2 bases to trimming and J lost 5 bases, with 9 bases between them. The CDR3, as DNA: TGCGCCAGCAGTGAGACAGGGCGAACTGAAGCTTTCTTT. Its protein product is CASSETGRTEAFF.

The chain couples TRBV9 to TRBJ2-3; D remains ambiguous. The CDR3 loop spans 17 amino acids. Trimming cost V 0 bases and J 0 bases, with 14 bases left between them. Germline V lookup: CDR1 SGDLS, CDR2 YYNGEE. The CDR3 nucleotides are TGTGCCAGCAGCGTAGATGATTACCTGACTAGCACAGATACGCAGTATTTT. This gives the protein CASSVDDYLTSTDTQYF.

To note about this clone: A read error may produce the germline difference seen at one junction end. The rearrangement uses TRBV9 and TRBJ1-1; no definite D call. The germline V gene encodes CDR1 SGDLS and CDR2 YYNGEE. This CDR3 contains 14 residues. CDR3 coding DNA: TGTGCCAGCAGCGAGGCAGGAATGAACACTGAAGTTTTCTTT. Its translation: CASSEAGMNTEVFF.

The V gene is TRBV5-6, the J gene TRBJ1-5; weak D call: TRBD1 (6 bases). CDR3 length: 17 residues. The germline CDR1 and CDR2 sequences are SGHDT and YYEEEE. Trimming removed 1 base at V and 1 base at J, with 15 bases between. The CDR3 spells CASSLWGGLISNQPQHF. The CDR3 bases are TGTGCCAGCAGCTTGTGGGGGGGCCTAATAAGCAATCAGCCCCAGCATTTT.

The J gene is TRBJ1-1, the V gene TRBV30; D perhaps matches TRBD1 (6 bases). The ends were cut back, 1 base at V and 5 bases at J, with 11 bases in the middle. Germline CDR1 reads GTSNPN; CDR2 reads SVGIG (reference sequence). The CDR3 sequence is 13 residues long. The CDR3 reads CAWSGNRETEAFF. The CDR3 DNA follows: TGTGCCTGGAGTGGGAACAGGGAGACTGAAGCTTTCTTT.

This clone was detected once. The DNA of the CDR3 is TGCAGCGTCATTGTAGCGGGGATAGGGGGGAATGAGCAGTTCTTC. Protein: CSVIVAGIGGNEQFF. The chain links TRBV29-1 to TRBJ2-1, with 8 bases identical to TRBD2. This CDR3 region has 15 residues. The junction had 14 bases not matched to a gene; V was cut back by 6 bases and J by 7 bases. The V gene's germline CDR1 is SQVTM and CDR2 ANQGSEA.

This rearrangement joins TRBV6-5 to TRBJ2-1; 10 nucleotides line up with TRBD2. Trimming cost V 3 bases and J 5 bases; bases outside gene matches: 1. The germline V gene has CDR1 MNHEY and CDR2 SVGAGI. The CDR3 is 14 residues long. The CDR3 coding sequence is TGTGCCAGCAGTTATAGCGGGAGGCACAATGAGCAGTTCTTC. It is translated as CASSYSGRHNEQFF.

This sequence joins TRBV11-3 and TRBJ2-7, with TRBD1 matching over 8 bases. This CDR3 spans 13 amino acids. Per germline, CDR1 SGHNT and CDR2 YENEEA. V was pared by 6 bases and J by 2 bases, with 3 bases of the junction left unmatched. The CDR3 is CASRSTGAYEQYF. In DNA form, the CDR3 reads TGTGCCAGCAGATCGACAGGGGCCTACGAGCAGTACTTC.

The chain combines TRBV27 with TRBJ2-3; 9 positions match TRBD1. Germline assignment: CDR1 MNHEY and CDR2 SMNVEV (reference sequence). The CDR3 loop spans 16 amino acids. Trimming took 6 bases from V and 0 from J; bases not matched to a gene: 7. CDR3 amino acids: CASSTPGTGSTDTQYF. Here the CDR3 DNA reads TGTGCCAGCAGCACCCCAGGGACAGGGAGCACAGATACGCAGTATTTT.